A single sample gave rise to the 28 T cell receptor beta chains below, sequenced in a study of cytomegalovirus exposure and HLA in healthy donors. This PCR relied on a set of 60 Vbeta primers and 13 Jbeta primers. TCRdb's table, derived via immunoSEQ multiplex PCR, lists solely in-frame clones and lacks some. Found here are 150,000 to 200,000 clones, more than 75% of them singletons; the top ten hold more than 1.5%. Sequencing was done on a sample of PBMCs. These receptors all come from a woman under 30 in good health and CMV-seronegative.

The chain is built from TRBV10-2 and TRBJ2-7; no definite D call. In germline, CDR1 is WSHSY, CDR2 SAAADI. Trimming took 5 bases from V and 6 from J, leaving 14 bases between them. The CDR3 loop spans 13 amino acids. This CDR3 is CASSSHRTGEQYF. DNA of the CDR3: TGCGCCAGCAGTTCCCATCGTACGGGCGAGCAGTACTTC.

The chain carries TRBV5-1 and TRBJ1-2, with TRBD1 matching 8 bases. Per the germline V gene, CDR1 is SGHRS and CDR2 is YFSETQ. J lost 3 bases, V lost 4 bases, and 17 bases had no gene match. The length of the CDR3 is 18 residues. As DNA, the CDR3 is TGCGCCAGCAGCAAAGGACCCCCCGCAGGGGGCATGGACTATGGCTACACCTTC. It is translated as CASSKGPPAGGMDYGYTF.

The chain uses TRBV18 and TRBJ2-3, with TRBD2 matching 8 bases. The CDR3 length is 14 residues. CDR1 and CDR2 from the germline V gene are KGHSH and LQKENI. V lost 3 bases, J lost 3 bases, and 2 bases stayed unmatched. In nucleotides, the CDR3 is TGTGCCAGCTCACCGCGGGAGGAGACAGATACGCAGTATTTT. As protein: CASSPREETDTQYF.

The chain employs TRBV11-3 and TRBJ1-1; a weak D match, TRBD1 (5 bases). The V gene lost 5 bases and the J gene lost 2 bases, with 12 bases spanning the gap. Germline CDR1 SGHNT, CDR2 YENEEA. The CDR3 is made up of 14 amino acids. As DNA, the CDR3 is TGTGCCAGCAGCCCCCGACAGTTTAACACTGAAGCTTTCTTT. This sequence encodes CASSPRQFNTEAFF.

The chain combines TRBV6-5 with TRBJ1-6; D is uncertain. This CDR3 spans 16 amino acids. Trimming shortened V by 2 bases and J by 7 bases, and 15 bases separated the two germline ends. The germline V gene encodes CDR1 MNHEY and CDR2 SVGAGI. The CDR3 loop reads CASSYLLGQFNSPLHF. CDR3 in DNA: TGTGCCAGCAGTTACCTCCTTGGGCAGTTCAATTCACCCCTCCACTTT.

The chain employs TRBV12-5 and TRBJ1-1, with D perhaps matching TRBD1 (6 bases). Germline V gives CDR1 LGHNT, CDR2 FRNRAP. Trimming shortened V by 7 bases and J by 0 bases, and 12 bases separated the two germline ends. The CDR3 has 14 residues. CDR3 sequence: CASDTDSMNTEAFF. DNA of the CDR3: TGTGCTAGTGACACGGACAGCATGAACACTGAAGCTTTCTTT.

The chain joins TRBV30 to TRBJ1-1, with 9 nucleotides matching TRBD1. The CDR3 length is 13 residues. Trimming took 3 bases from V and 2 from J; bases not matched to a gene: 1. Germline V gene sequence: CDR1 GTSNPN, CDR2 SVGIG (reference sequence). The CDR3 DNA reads TGTGCCTGGAGGGACAGGGGCAACACTGAAGCTTTCTTT. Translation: CAWRDRGNTEAFF. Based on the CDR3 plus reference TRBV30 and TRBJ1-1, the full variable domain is SQTIHQWPATLVQPVGSPLSLECTVEGTSNPNLYWYRQAAGRGLQLLFYSVGIGQISSEVPQNLSASRPQDRQFILSSKKLLLSDSGFYLCAWRDRGNTEAFFGQGTRLTVV.

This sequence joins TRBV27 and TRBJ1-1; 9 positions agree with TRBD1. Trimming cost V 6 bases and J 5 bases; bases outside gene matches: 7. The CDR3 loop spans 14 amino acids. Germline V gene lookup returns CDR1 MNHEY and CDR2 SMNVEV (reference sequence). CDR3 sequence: CASSSGTGTTEAFF. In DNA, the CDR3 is TGTGCCAGCAGCTCCGGGACAGGGACGACTGAAGCTTTCTTT.

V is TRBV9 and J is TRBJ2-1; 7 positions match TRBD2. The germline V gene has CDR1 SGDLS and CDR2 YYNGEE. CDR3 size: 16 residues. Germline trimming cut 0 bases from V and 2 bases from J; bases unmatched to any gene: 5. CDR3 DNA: TGTGCCAGCAGCGTAGGGCTAGCGGTTCCCTACAATGAGCAGTTCTTC. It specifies CASSVGLAVPYNEQFF.

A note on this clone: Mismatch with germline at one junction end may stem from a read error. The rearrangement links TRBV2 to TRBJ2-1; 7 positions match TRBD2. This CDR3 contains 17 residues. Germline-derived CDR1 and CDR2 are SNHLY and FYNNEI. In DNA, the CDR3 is TGTGCCAGCAGTGTGGGTCATGGGGGGGTACCCTATAATGAGCAGTTCTTC. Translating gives CASSVGHGGVPYNEQFF.

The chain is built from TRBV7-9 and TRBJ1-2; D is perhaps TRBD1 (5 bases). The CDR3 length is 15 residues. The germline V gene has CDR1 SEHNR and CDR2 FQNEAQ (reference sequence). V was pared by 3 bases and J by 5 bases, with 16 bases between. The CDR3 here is CASSLGETGTYGYTF. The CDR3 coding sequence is TGTGCCAGCAGCTTGGGCGAAACCGGGACTTATGGCTACACCTTC.

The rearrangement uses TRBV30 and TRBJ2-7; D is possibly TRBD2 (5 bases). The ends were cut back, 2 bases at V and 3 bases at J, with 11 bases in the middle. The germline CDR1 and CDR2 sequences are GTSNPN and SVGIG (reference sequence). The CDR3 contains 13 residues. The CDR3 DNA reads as TGTGCCTGGAGTAATCGGGAATACTACGAGCAGTACTTC. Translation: CAWSNREYYEQYF.

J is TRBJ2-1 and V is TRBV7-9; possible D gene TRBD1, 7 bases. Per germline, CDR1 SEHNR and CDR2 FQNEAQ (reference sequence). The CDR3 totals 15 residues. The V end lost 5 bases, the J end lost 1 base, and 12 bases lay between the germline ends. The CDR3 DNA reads TGTGCCAGCAGCCTACAGGGGAGGTCCTACAATGAGCAGTTCTTC. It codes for CASSLQGRSYNEQFF.

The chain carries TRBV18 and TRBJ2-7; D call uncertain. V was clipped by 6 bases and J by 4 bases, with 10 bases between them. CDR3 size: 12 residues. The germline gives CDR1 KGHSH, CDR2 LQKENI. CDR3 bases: TGTGCCAGCTCTTCCCCGGAGTACGAGCAGTACTTC. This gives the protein CASSSPEYEQYF. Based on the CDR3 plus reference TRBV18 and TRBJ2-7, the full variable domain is NAGVMQNPRHLVRRRGQEARLRCSPMKGHSHVYWYRQLPEEGLKFMVYLQKENIIDESGMPKERFSAEFPKEGPSILRIQQVVRGDSAAYFCASSSPEYEQYFGPGTRLTVT.

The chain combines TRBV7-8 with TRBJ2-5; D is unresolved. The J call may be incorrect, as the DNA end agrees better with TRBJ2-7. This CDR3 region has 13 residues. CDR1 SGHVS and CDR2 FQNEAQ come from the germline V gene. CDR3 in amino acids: CASSLVRSYEQYF. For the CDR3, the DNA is TGTGCCAGCAGCTTAGTGCGCTCCTACGAGCAGTACTTC.

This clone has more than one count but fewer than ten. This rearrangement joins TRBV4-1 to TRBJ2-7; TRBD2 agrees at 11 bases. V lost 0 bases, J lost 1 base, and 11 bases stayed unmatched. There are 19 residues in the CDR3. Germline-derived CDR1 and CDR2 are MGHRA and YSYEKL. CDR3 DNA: TGCGCCAGCAGCCAAGATCGGCTAGCGGGAGGCCGAAATTCCTACGAGCAGTACTTC. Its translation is CASSQDRLAGGRNSYEQYF.

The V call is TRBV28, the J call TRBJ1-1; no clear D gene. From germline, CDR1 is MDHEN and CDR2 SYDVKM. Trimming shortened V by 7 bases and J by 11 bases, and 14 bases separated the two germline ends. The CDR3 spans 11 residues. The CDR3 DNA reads TGTGCCAGCATCTCCAATGGAGGGGCTTTCTTT. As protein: CASISNGGAFF.

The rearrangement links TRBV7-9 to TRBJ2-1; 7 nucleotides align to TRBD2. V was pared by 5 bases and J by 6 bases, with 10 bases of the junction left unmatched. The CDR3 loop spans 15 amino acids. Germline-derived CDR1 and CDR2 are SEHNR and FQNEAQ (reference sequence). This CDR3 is CASSPAPGLFNEQFF. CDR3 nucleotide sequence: TGTGCCAGCAGCCCAGCCCCGGGACTATTCAATGAGCAGTTCTTC. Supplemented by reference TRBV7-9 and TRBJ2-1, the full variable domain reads DTGVSQNPRHKITKRGQNVTFRCDPISEHNRLYWYRQTLGQGPEFLTYFQNEAQLEKSRLLSDRFSAERPKGSFSTLEIQRTEQGDSAMYLCASSPAPGLFNEQFFGPGTRLTVL.

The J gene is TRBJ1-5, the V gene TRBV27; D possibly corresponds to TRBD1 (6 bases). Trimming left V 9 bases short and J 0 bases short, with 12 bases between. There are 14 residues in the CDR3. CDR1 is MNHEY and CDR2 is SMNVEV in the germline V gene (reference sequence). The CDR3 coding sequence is TGTGCCAGTGACAGGACTTATAGCAATCAGCCCCAGCATTTT. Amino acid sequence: CASDRTYSNQPQHF.

The CDR3 is CASSVSGGGNTEAFF. As DNA, the CDR3 is TGTGCCAGCAGTGTAAGCGGTGGAGGGAACACTGAAGCTTTCTTT. The chain is built from TRBV6-1 and TRBJ1-1; D remains ambiguous. The CDR3 spans 15 residues. Germline V lookup: CDR1 MNHNS, CDR2 SASEGT. Trimming shortened V by 4 bases and J by 1 base, and 13 bases separated the two germline ends.

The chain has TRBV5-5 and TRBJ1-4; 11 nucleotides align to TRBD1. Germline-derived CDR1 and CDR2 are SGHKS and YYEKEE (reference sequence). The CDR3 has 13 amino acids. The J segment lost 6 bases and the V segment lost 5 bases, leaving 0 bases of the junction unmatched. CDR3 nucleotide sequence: TGTGCCAGCAGGGACAGGGGGCATGAAAAACTGTTTTTT. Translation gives CASRDRGHEKLFF.

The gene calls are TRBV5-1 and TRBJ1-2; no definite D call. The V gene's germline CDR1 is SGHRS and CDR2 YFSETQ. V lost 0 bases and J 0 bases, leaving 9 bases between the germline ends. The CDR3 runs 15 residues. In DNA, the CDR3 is TGCGCCAGCAGCTTGGTGGCAGTCTCTAACTATGGCTACACCTTC. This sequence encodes CASSLVAVSNYGYTF.

This CDR3 reads CAITRGGLLGETQYF. The CDR3 DNA is TGTGCCATAACGCGGGGGGGTCTGTTAGGAGAGACCCAGTACTTC. This sequence joins TRBV30 and TRBJ2-5; 9 bases match TRBD2. From germline, CDR1 is GTSNPN and CDR2 SVGIG (reference sequence). The V segment lost 8 bases and the J segment 4 bases; nucleotides outside the gene matches: 14. The CDR3 covers 15 residues.

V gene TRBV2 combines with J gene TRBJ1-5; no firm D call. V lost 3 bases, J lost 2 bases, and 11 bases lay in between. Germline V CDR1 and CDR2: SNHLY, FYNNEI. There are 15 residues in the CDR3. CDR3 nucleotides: TGTGCCAGCAGTGAGGAGGGCGTGGGCAATCAGCCCCAGCATTTT. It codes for CASSEEGVGNQPQHF.

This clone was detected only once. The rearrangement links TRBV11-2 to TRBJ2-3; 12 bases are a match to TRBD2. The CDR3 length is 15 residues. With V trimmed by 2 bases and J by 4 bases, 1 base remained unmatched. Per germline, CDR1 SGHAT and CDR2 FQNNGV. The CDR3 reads CASSLLAGGSDTQYF. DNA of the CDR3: TGTGCCAGCAGCTTACTAGCGGGGGGGTCAGATACGCAGTATTTT.

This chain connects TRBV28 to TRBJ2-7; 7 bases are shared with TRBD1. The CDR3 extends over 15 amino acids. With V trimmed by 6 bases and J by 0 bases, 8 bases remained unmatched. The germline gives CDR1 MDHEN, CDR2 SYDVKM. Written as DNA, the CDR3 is TGTGCCAGCAGCAGCCAGGGGGTATCCTCCTACGAGCAGTACTTC. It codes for CASSSQGVSSYEQYF.

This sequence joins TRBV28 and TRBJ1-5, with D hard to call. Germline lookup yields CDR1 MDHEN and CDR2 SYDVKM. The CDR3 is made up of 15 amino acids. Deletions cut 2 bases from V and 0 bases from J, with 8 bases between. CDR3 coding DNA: TGTGCCAGCAGTTTACGAGTTGTTAGCAATCAGCCCCAGCATTTT. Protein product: CASSLRVVSNQPQHF.

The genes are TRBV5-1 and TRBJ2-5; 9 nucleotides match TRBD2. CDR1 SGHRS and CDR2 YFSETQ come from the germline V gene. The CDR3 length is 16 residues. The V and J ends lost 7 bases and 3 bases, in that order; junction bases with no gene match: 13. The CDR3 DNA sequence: TGCGCCAGCGCCGTGGTAGCGGGGGACCTCAAAGAGACCCAGTACTTC. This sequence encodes CASAVVAGDLKETQYF.